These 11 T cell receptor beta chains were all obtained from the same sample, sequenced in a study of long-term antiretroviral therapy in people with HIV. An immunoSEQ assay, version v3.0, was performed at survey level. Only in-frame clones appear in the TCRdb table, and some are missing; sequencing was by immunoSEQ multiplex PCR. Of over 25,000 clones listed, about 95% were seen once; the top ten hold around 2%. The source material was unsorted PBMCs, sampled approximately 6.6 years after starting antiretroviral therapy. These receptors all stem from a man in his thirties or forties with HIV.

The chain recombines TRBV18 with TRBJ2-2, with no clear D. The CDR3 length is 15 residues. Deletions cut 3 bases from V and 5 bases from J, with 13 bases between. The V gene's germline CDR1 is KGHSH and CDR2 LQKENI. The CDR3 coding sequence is TGTGCCAGCTCACCCGGACGGCCGATGACCGGGGAGCTGTTTTTT. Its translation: CASSPGRPMTGELFF.

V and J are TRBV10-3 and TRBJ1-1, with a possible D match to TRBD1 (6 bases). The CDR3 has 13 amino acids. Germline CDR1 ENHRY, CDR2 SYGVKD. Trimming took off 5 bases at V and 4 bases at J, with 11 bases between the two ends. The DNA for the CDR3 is TGTGCCATCAGTTCAGGGGAAGGCACTGAAGCTTTCTTT. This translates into CAISSGEGTEAFF.

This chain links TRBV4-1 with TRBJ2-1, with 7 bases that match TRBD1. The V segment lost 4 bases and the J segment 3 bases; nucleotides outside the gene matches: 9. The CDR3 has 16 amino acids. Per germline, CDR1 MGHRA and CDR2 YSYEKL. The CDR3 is CASSPVNRGYYNEQFF. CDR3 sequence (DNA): TGCGCCAGCAGCCCCGTTAACAGGGGTTACTACAATGAGCAGTTCTTC.

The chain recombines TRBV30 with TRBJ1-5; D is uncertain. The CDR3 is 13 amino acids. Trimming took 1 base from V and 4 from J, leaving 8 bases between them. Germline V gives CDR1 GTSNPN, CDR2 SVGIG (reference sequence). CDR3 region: CAWSGITNQPQHF. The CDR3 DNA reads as TGTGCCTGGAGTGGGATTACGAATCAGCCCCAGCATTTT.

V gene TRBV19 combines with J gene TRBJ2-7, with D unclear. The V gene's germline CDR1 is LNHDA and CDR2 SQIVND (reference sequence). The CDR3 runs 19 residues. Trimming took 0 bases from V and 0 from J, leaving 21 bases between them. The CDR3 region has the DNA TGTGCCAGTAGTATAGACATACCTCAAGGACCGCAGTCCTCCTACGAGCAGTACTTC. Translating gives CASSIDIPQGPQSSYEQYF.

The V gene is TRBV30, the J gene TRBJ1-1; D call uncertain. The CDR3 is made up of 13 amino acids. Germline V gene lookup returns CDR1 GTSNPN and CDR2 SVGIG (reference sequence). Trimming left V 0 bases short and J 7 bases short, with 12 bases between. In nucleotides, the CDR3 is TGTGCCTGGAGTGTTCGAGTGGCGGGTGAAGCTTTCTTT. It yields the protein CAWSVRVAGEAFF.

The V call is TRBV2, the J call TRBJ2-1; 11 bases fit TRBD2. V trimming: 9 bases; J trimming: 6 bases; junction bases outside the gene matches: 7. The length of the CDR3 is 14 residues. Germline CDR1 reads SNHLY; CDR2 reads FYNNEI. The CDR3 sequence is CASGLGLAGNEQFF. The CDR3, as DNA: TGTGCCAGTGGGCTAGGACTAGCGGGCAATGAGCAGTTCTTC.

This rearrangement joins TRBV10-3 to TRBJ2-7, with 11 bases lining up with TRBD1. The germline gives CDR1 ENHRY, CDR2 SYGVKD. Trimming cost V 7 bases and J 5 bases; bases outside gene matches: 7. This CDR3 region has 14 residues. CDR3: CAITRGTGGNEQYF. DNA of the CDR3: TGTGCCATCACCCGCGGGACAGGGGGAAACGAGCAGTACTTC.

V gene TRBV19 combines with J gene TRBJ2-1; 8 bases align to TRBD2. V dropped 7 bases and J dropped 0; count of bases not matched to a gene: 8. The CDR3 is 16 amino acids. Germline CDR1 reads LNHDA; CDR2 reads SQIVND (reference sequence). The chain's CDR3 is CASNAGGSASYNEQFF. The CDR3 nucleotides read TGTGCCAGTAATGCGGGGGGCTCTGCCTCCTACAATGAGCAGTTCTTC.

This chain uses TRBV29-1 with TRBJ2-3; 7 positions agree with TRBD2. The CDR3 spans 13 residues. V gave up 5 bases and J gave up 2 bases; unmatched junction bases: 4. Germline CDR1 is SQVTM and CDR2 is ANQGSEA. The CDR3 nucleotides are TGCAGCGTTTGGGGGGGGACCACAGATACGCAGTATTTT. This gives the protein CSVWGGTTDTQYF.

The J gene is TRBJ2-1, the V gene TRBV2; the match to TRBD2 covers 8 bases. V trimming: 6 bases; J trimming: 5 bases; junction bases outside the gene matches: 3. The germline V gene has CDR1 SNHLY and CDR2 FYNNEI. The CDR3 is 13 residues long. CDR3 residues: CASRTSANNEQFF. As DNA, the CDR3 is TGTGCCAGCAGGACTAGCGCTAACAATGAGCAGTTCTTC.